This is a list of T cell receptor beta chains from one sample in a study of early T cells in non-severe SARS-CoV-2 infection. TCRdb analysed the 5' RACE reads with MiXCR anew, one entry per CDR3 protein. The profile shows about 46,000 distinct CDR3 sequences, almost 5.5% of them singletons. Specimen: whole blood, collected at baseline. These receptors were obtained from an adult who was a healthcare worker with PCR-confirmed SARS-CoV-2 infection or an uninfected control (not recorded which). The CDR3 runs from the conserved cysteine through the conserved F or W. A D gene is named only where the DNA matches it firmly. Some rows have no size entry. The others give once, few or many, or a class for an expanded clone.

v_call	j_call	d_call	clone_size	cdr3_aa	cdr3_nt
TRBV28	TRBJ1-1	-	many	CASSLSRGQGNTEAFF	TGTGCCAGCAGTTTATCTAGGGGTCAGGGGAACACTGAAGCTTTCTTT
TRBV10-3	TRBJ1-1	TRBD1	-	CAISGGQGLNTEAFF	TGTGCCATCAGTGGGGGACAGGGACTGAACACTGAAGCTTTCTTT
TRBV11-3	TRBJ2-2	-	many	CASSFGQTTNTGELFF	TGTGCCAGCAGCTTCGGACAGACCACGAACACCGGGGAGCTGTTTTTT
TRBV29-1	TRBJ2-7	TRBD1	many	CSVEITGGSYEQYF	TGCAGCGTTGAGATTACAGGGGGCAGCTACGAGCAGTACTTC
TRBV9	TRBJ1-2	-	-	CASSVTGSYGYTF	TGTGCCAGCAGCGTTACAGGGAGCTATGGCTACACCTTC
TRBV20-1	TRBJ2-1	-	many	CSVYGGVGDEQFF	TGCAGTGTCTATGGGGGAGTGGGCGATGAGCAGTTCTTC
TRBV20-1	TRBJ2-7	TRBD2	many	CSAIRSSGRLYEQYF	TGCAGTGCTATACGTTCTAGCGGGCGACTCTACGAGCAGTACTTC
TRBV28	TRBJ2-1	TRBD2	many	CASSSPRTSGRAVSYNEQFF	TGTGCCAGCAGTTCTCCACGGACTAGCGGGAGGGCAGTATCCTACAATGAGCAGTTCTTC
TRBV20-1	TRBJ1-1	-	many	CSARDKAPKGIMNTEAFF	TGCAGTGCTAGAGATAAAGCTCCGAAGGGGATCATGAACACTGAAGCTTTCTTT
TRBV28	TRBJ2-7	-	many	CASAIGRGTTYEQYF	TGTGCCAGCGCCATTGGAAGGGGCACAACCTACGAGCAGTACTTC
TRBV25-1	TRBJ2-3	-	-	CASSEESDRSLGDTQYF	TGTGCCAGCAGTGAAGAGTCTGACAGATCTTTGGGAGATACGCAGTATTTT
TRBV7-2	TRBJ2-5	TRBD2	many	CASSPMTSGSQETQYF	TGTGCCAGCAGCCCTATGACTAGCGGGAGTCAAGAGACCCAGTACTTC
TRBV12-3/TRBV12-4	TRBJ1-1	-	many	CASSSQGLTEAFF	TGTGCCAGCAGCTCCCAGGGGCTCACTGAAGCTTTCTTT
TRBV28	TRBJ2-7	-	many	CASSLGRWQEIAGPSYEQYF	TGTGCCAGCAGTTTAGGACGGTGGCAGGAGATCGCAGGACCTTCCTACGAGCAGTACTTC
TRBV7-2	TRBJ2-7	TRBD2	-	CASSLSGRAYEQYF	TGTGCCAGCAGCTTAAGCGGGAGGGCCTACGAGCAGTACTTC
TRBV3-1	TRBJ2-1	-	many	CASSQDFRGGNEQFF	TGTGCCAGCAGCCAAGATTTTCGGGGAGGAAATGAGCAGTTCTTC
TRBV10-2	TRBJ1-4	-	many	CASGTATNEKLFF	TGCGCCAGCGGCACTGCAACTAATGAAAAACTGTTTTTT
TRBV27	TRBJ1-2	-	few	CASSLLGIGGYTF	TGTGCCAGCAGTTTATTGGGGATAGGTGGCTACACCTTC
TRBV6-5	TRBJ1-6	-	many	CASSYFGQNSPLHF	TGTGCCAGCAGTTACTTCGGACAGAATTCACCCCTCCACTTT
TRBV19	TRBJ2-1	TRBD1	many	CASSRGQGANEQFF	TGTGCCAGTAGTAGGGGACAGGGGGCTAATGAGCAGTTCTTC
TRBV18	TRBJ2-2	-	many	CASSPRQTGELFF	TGTGCCAGCTCACCACGTCAAACCGGGGAGCTGTTTTTT
TRBV4-2	TRBJ2-5	TRBD2	-	CASSIRAGEETQYF	TGTGCCAGCAGCATCCGAGCGGGAGAAGAGACCCAGTACTTC
TRBV6-6	TRBJ2-7	-	many	CASSFTADEQYF	TGTGCCAGCAGCTTTACAGCGGACGAGCAGTACTTC
TRBV2	TRBJ2-7	-	many	CASTIGVYEQYF	TGTGCCAGCACGATCGGAGTTTACGAGCAGTACTTC
TRBV28	TRBJ2-2	TRBD2	few	CASSPWTGLAGAGGELFF	TGTGCCAGCAGTCCTTGGACAGGTCTAGCGGGAGCGGGCGGGGAGCTGTTTTTT
TRBV24-1	TRBJ2-1	TRBD2	few	CATSDLPGTSGLSYNEQFF	TGTGCCACCAGTGATTTGCCCGGGACTAGCGGCCTCTCCTACAATGAGCAGTTCTTC
TRBV19	TRBJ2-3	-	many	CASSNSGTSTDTQYF	TGTGCCAGTAGTAATTCGGGAACTAGCACAGATACGCAGTATTTT
TRBV27	TRBJ2-3	TRBD2	few	CASSSPSGIDTQYF	TGTGCCAGCAGTTCCCCTAGCGGGATTGATACGCAGTATTTT
TRBV29-1	TRBJ2-5	-	many	CSVEESSGETQYF	TGCAGCGTTGAAGAGTCTTCGGGAGAGACCCAGTACTTC
TRBV4-2	TRBJ2-1	TRBD2	many	CASSPQLAGAGNEQFF	TGTGCCAGCAGCCCCCAACTAGCGGGAGCGGGCAATGAGCAGTTCTTC
TRBV3-1	TRBJ2-1	-	many	CASSQGQLFNNEQFF	TGTGCCAGCAGCCAAGGTCAGCTATTCAACAATGAGCAGTTCTTC
TRBV5-4	TRBJ1-5	-	many	CASRQGPEEPQHF	TGTGCCAGCAGACAGGGCCCAGAGGAGCCCCAGCATTTT
TRBV10-3	TRBJ2-1	TRBD1	many	CASETGPYNEQFF	TGTGCCAGCGAGACAGGGCCCTACAATGAGCAGTTCTTC
TRBV2	TRBJ1-2	-	few	CASGKQPYGYTF	TGTGCCAGCGGGAAACAGCCCTATGGCTACACCTTC
TRBV7-6	TRBJ2-7	TRBD1	many	CASSFGQGRVSYEQYF	TGTGCCAGCAGCTTCGGACAGGGAAGAGTAAGCTACGAGCAGTACTTC
TRBV6-1	TRBJ2-7	-	few	CASRPMGVQVPGQYF	TGTGCCAGCCGACCCATGGGGGTGCAGGTCCCCGGGCAGTACTTC
TRBV25-1	TRBJ2-5	-	many	CASSEFGKETQYF	TGTGCCAGCAGTGAATTCGGGAAAGAGACCCAGTACTTC
TRBV20-1	TRBJ2-3	-	few	CSAKGSTDTQYF	TGCAGTGCTAAGGGGAGCACAGATACGCAGTATTTT
TRBV20-1	TRBJ1-4	-	many	CSARGAGRFNEKLFF	TGCAGTGCTAGAGGGGCAGGGCGTTTTAATGAAAAACTGTTTTTT
TRBV12-3/TRBV12-4	TRBJ1-1	-	many	CASMGDTEAFF	TGTGCCAGCATGGGGGACACTGAAGCTTTCTTT
TRBV7-9	TRBJ2-1	TRBD1	many	CASSPGQGALYNEQFF	TGTGCCAGCAGCCCAGGACAGGGGGCCCTGTACAATGAGCAGTTCTTC
TRBV5-6	TRBJ1-1	-	few	CASSPFVTNTEAFF	TGTGCCAGCAGCCCTTTCGTTACGAACACTGAAGCTTTCTTT
TRBV6-5	TRBJ2-3	TRBD2	many	CASRTPTSGGSTDTQYF	TGTGCCAGCAGAACACCAACTAGCGGGGGGAGCACAGATACGCAGTATTTT
TRBV28	TRBJ2-7	TRBD2	-	CASGTSGKSSYEQYF	TGTGCCAGCGGGACTAGCGGGAAGAGCTCCTACGAGCAGTACTTC
TRBV7-2	TRBJ1-2	-	many	CASSLAQEYGYTF	TGTGCCAGCAGCTTAGCGCAGGAGTATGGCTACACCTTC
TRBV7-9	TRBJ2-2	-	few	CASSDNGAPNTGELFF	TGTGCCAGCAGCGACAATGGGGCACCTAACACCGGGGAGCTGTTTTTT
TRBV6-6	TRBJ1-1	-	many	CASSYGGGGGTEAFF	TGTGCCAGCAGTTACGGCGGGGGCGGCGGAACTGAAGCTTTCTTT
TRBV7-6	TRBJ2-1	-	many	CASSLAAGDFGNEQFF	TGTGCCAGCAGCTTAGCGGCAGGGGACTTTGGCAATGAGCAGTTCTTC
TRBV29-1	TRBJ2-7	-	-	CSVWQDYEQYF	TGCAGCGTTTGGCAGGACTACGAGCAGTACTTC